This T cell receptor beta chain was documented in a study of shared clonotypes between healthy human individuals. This clone has a single count. Measured with immunoSEQ multiplex PCR; TCRdb has only the in-frame clones, and not every one. This table holds roughly 1.4 million clones, approximately 98.5% found once. This CDR3 has 13 amino acids. Per germline, CDR1 SNHLY and CDR2 FYNNEI. V lost 11 bases and J 4 bases, leaving 18 bases between the germline ends. The sequence derives from a man aged 30 to 39 in good health. Sequencing input: naive CD4+ T cells sorted from blood. Subset meaning: CD45RA+ positively selected. The chain carries TRBV2 and TRBJ2-7; D is undetermined. The DNA for the CDR3 is TGTGCCGTCAGTGGCGGCGCTCCATACGAGCAGTACTTC. It encodes CAVSGGAPYEQYF.